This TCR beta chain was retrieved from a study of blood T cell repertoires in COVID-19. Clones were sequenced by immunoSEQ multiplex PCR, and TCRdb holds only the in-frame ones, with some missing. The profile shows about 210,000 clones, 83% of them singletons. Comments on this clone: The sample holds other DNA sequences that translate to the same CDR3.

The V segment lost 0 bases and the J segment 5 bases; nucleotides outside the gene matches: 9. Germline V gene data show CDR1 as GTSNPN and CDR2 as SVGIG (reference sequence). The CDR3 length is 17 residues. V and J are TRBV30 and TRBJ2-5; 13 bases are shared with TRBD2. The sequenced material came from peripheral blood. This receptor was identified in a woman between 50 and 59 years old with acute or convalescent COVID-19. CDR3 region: CAWSVSRTSGSGETQYF. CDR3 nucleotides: TGTGCCTGGAGTGTGTCCCGGACTAGCGGGAGTGGGGAGACCCAGTACTTC.